Below, 18 T cell receptor beta chains from the same sample are listed, as sequenced in a study of blood T cell repertoires in COVID-19. The table came from immunoSEQ multiplex PCR; TCRdb's copy has only in-frame clones and leaves some out. The table includes approximately 170,000 clones, around 89% detected once. Source material: peripheral blood. The receptors stem from a man between 45 and 60 years old who had recovered from COVID-19.

This sequence joins TRBV27 and TRBJ2-3; D possibly corresponds to TRBD2 (6 bases). V gave up 5 bases and J gave up 0 bases, with 15 bases separating them. Germline V lookup: CDR1 MNHEY, CDR2 SMNVEV (reference sequence). This CDR3 is built from 16 residues. The CDR3 nucleotides are TGTGCCAGCAGTCCACCCGGGGGAAACAGCACAGATACGCAGTATTTT. Its translation is CASSPPGGNSTDTQYF.

The rearrangement uses TRBV7-8 and TRBJ1-1, with 8 bases aligning to TRBD1. CDR1 and CDR2 from the germline V gene are SGHVS and FQNEAQ. There are 16 residues in the CDR3. V gave up 5 bases and J gave up 0 bases; unmatched junction bases: 8. The CDR3 loop is CASSPRTGYLNTEAFF. CDR3 bases: TGTGCCAGCAGCCCTCGGACAGGGTACCTGAACACTGAAGCTTTCTTT.

The chain combines TRBV19 with TRBJ1-2; TRBD1 might be the D (6 bases). The ends were cut back, 2 bases at V and 0 bases at J, with 16 bases in the middle. From germline, CDR1 is LNHDA and CDR2 SQIVND (reference sequence). The CDR3 runs 17 residues. This chain's CDR3 is CASSIWTEGASNYGYTF. The CDR3 DNA reads as TGTGCCAGTAGTATATGGACAGAAGGAGCTTCTAACTATGGCTACACCTTC.

The chain joins TRBV5-4 to TRBJ1-6; 9 bases map to TRBD1. The V and J ends lost 4 bases and 7 bases, in that order; junction bases with no gene match: 6. Germline V gene lookup returns CDR1 SGHNT and CDR2 YYREEE (reference sequence). CDR3 length: 15 residues. CDR3 nucleotide sequence: TGTGCCAGCAGCCCTCGGACAGGGGTGAATTCACCCCTCCACTTT. As protein: CASSPRTGVNSPLHF.

The CDR3 loop reads CAWSPSGNQPQHF. CDR3 sequence (DNA): TGTGCCTGGAGCCCATCAGGGAATCAGCCCCAGCATTTT. The chain employs TRBV30 and TRBJ1-5; a weak D match, TRBD1 (5 bases). This CDR3 region has 13 residues. Per germline, CDR1 GTSNPN and CDR2 SVGIG (reference sequence). Trimming pared 3 bases from V and 4 bases from J, leaving 10 bases between.

The chain is built from TRBV19 and TRBJ1-5; D unresolved. This CDR3 comprises 14 residues. V lost 5 bases and J lost 9, with 17 bases in between. Per the germline V gene, CDR1 is LNHDA and CDR2 is SQIVND (reference sequence). This chain's CDR3 is CASSEAAGIRPQHF. CDR3 sequence (DNA): TGTGCCAGTAGTGAAGCGGCCGGTATTCGGCCCCAGCATTTT. The variable domain in full, with the rest retrieved from reference TRBV19 and TRBJ1-5, is DGGITQSPKYLFRKEGQNVTLSCEQNLNHDAMYWYRQDPGQGLRLIYYSQIVNDFQKGDIAEGYSVSREKKESFPLTVTSAQKNPTAFYLCASSEAAGIRPQHFGDGTRLSIL.

The CDR3, as DNA: TGTGCCAGCAGCGTAGGACTTTGGGAGACCCAGTACTTC. It specifies CASSVGLWETQYF. This chain connects TRBV9 to TRBJ2-5; no reliable D call. The CDR3 sequence is 13 residues long. With 0 bases removed from V and 5 bases from J, the gap between germline ends came to 8 bases. The V gene's germline CDR1 is SGDLS and CDR2 YYNGEE. The whole variable domain, filled in from reference TRBV9 and TRBJ2-5, reads DSGVTQTPKHLITATGQRVTLRCSPRSGDLSVYWYQQSLDQGLQFLIQYYNGEERAKGNILERFSAQQFPDLHSELNLSSLELGDSALYFCASSVGLWETQYFGPGTRLLVL.

This chain links TRBV29-1 with TRBJ2-1; D is possibly TRBD1 (7 bases). The CDR3 has 13 residues. With 2 bases removed from V and 8 bases from J, the gap between germline ends came to 13 bases. Germline values: CDR1 SQVTM, CDR2 ANQGSEA. The CDR3 spells CSVEMDRRDEQFF. CDR3 in DNA: TGCAGCGTTGAAATGGACAGGAGGGATGAGCAGTTCTTC.

This chain links TRBV9 with TRBJ2-3; TRBD1 matches at 7 bases. The germline gives CDR1 SGDLS, CDR2 YYNGEE. V trimming: 4 bases; J trimming: 0 bases; junction bases outside the gene matches: 8. The CDR3 contains 16 residues. The CDR3 spells CASSRLQGSSTDTQYF. CDR3 nucleotides: TGTGCCAGCAGCCGGCTACAGGGGTCTAGCACAGATACGCAGTATTTT.

The chain joins TRBV14 to TRBJ2-3; 12 nucleotides match TRBD2. Trimming at V came to 5 bases and at J to 6 bases, leaving 15 bases not matched to a gene. The CDR3 runs to 18 residues. Per the germline V gene, CDR1 is SGHDN and CDR2 is FVKESK. CDR3 nucleotides: TGTGCCAGCAGCGAAGGACTCACTAGCGGGAGGTCCAGTGATACGCAGTATTTT. This translates into CASSEGLTSGRSSDTQYF.

The chain recombines TRBV6-5 with TRBJ1-5; D is uncertain. The germline V and J ends were trimmed by 6 bases and 4 bases, with 16 bases remaining between them. Germline V gene data show CDR1 as MNHEY and CDR2 as SVGAGI. This CDR3 is 15 amino acids long. The CDR3 DNA reads as TGTGCCAGCAGGCCGGGGTTCTTAAAAAATCAGCCCCAGCATTTT. Encoded protein: CASRPGFLKNQPQHF.

V gene TRBV7-8 combines with J gene TRBJ1-6, with D unclear. Germline loops: CDR1 SGHVS, CDR2 FQNEAQ. The CDR3 totals 15 residues. Trimming shortened V by 2 bases and J by 6 bases, and 11 bases separated the two germline ends. The CDR3 DNA is TGTGCCAGCAGCTTAAACAGTGACACTAATTCACCCCTCCACTTT. It codes for CASSLNSDTNSPLHF.

The rearrangement links TRBV27 to TRBJ1-4; possible D gene TRBD1, 5 bases. V shed 2 bases and J shed 4 bases, with 32 bases lying between them. Germline-derived CDR1 and CDR2 are MNHEY and SMNVEV (reference sequence). The CDR3 loop spans 22 amino acids. CDR3 region: CASSLRGIGGTGRDFGNEKLFF. The CDR3, as DNA: TGTGCCAGCAGTTTAAGAGGAATAGGTGGCACAGGCAGAGACTTTGGTAATGAAAAACTGTTTTTT.

Only one count was recorded for this clone. The same CDR3 also results from other DNA sequences found in this sample. The chain uses TRBV11-2 and TRBJ2-5; 14 nucleotides match TRBD2. The trim removed 4 bases at V and 1 base at J, leaving 2 bases unmatched. The CDR3 is 16 residues long. In germline, CDR1 is SGHAT, CDR2 FQNNGV. The CDR3 DNA is TGTGCCAGCAGCTCTGGACTAGCGGGGGGCCAAGAGACCCAGTACTTC. Translation gives CASSSGLAGGQETQYF.

The J gene is TRBJ1-2, the V gene TRBV6-5; 7 nucleotides match TRBD1. V shed 5 bases, J shed 3 bases, and the junction held 6 bases outside the gene matches. This CDR3 comprises 14 residues. The germline CDR1 and CDR2 sequences are MNHEY and SVGAGI. The CDR3 sequence is CASSNGQAYYGYTF. For the CDR3, the DNA is TGTGCCAGCAGTAACGGACAGGCCTACTATGGCTACACCTTC.

The gene calls are TRBV7-3 and TRBJ1-3, with 10 positions matching TRBD1. The length of the CDR3 is 17 residues. Germline CDR1 reads SGHTA; CDR2 reads FQGTGA. The V and J ends lost 5 bases and 2 bases, in that order; junction bases with no gene match: 9. CDR3 sequence reads: CASSASSGTGAGNTIYF. The CDR3, as DNA: TGTGCCAGCAGCGCCTCGTCCGGGACAGGGGCTGGAAACACCATATATTTT.

The V and J genes are TRBV28 and TRBJ1-5, with unresolved D. From germline, CDR1 is MDHEN and CDR2 SYDVKM. Deletions cut 2 bases from V and 1 base from J, with 12 bases between. The CDR3 length is 16 residues. In nucleotides, the CDR3 is TGTGCCAGCAGTTTAGCTAAAGGGAGAAGCAATCAGCCCCAGCATTTT. Encoded protein: CASSLAKGRSNQPQHF.

The V call is TRBV11-2, the J call TRBJ2-3, with 15 bases aligning to TRBD2. Losses at the gene ends were 1 base for V and 5 bases for J; bases not matched to a gene: 4. The CDR3 contains 17 residues. Germline CDR1 reads SGHAT; CDR2 reads FQNNGV. The CDR3 DNA is TGTGCCAGCAGCTTAGGGGGACTAGCGGGGGGCCTAGATACGCAGTATTTT. Its protein product is CASSLGGLAGGLDTQYF.